Presented here are 5 T cell receptor beta chains from one specimen sequenced in a study of cytomegalovirus exposure and HLA in healthy donors. Researchers ran the PCR with 60 Vbeta and 13 Jbeta primers. Data came from immunoSEQ multiplex PCR; TCRdb stores just in-frame clones and leaves some out. The sample contains 57,000 or so clones, around 80% of which appear only once. The sample comprised PBMCs. The receptors here all came from a man aged 50 or older in good health and CMV-seropositive.

The rearrangement links TRBV15 to TRBJ2-1; 7 bases line up with TRBD1. The CDR3 spans 14 residues. V trimming: 1 base; J trimming: 8 bases; junction bases outside the gene matches: 5. Germline values: CDR1 LNHNV, CDR2 YYDKDF (reference sequence). CDR3 sequence reads: CATSRVDREDEQFF. As DNA, the CDR3 is TGTGCCACCAGCAGAGTAGACAGGGAAGATGAGCAGTTCTTC.

The chain has TRBV10-3 and TRBJ2-1; TRBD2 matches 13 bases. V trimming: 2 bases; J trimming: 8 bases; junction bases outside the gene matches: 0. Germline values: CDR1 ENHRY, CDR2 SYGVKD. This CDR3 spans 14 amino acids. DNA for the CDR3: TGTGCCATCAGTGAGGGACTAGCGGGAGATGAGCAGTTCTTC. It translates to CAISEGLAGDEQFF.

The chain links TRBV2 to TRBJ1-6, with D tentatively TRBD1 (6 bases). Germline loops: CDR1 SNHLY, CDR2 FYNNEI. The ends were cut back, 3 bases at V and 3 bases at J, with 9 bases in the middle. This CDR3 is 15 amino acids long. The CDR3 coding sequence is TGTGCCAGCAGTGACCGCAGGGGCTATAATTCACCCCTCCACTTT. Its protein product is CASSDRRGYNSPLHF.

The chain carries TRBV4-1 and TRBJ2-6; D possibly corresponds to TRBD2 (6 bases). This CDR3 has 17 residues. The germline V gene has CDR1 MGHRA and CDR2 YSYEKL. Trimming took 0 bases from V and 0 from J, leaving 9 bases between them. CDR3 nucleotide sequence: TGCGCCAGCAGCCAAGATTTGCGGGGCTCTGGGGCCAACGTCCTGACTTTC. Its protein product is CASSQDLRGSGANVLTF.

V usage is TRBV5-6 and J usage is TRBJ2-2; TRBD1 might be the D (6 bases). V lost 3 bases, J lost 5 bases, and 14 bases lay in between. The germline V gene has CDR1 SGHDT and CDR2 YYEEEE. This CDR3 region has 15 residues. The CDR3 DNA follows: TGTGCCAGCAGCTCTCGGACAGTCCTAACCGGGGAGCTGTTTTTT. As protein: CASSSRTVLTGELFF. Using reference TRBV5-6 and TRBJ2-2 for the parts outside the CDR3, the full variable domain is DAGVTQSPTHLIKTRGQQVTLRCSPKSGHDTVSWYQQALGQGPQFIFQYYEEEERQRGNFPDRFSGHQFPNYSSELNVNALLLGDSALYLCASSSRTVLTGELFFGEGSRLTVL.